The next 6 T cell receptor beta chains were all read from a single sample in a study of T-cell reconstitution after alpha-beta-depleted transplantation in children. Preparation of the TCRbeta library involved a method that used unique molecular identifiers. In TCRdb, the PCR reads were re-called with MiXCR into one record per CDR3 protein. Of over 200,000 distinct CDR3 sequences in the sample, roughly a tenth were seen once. The sample consisted of PBMCs, taken before TCRalphabeta/CD19-depleted stem cell transplant. These receptors all come from a child in the first two years of life with acute myeloid leukemia, due to receive a stem cell transplant.

There are many counts of this clonotype. The chain uses TRBV2 and TRBJ2-3; possible D gene TRBD2, 6 bases. The CDR3 is made up of 15 amino acids. CDR1 SNHLY and CDR2 FYNNEI come from the germline V gene. V lost 4 bases, J lost 2 bases, and 13 bases lay in between. DNA for the CDR3: TGTGCCAGCAGTGGGGAGACTAGTTACACAGATACGCAGTATTTT. Its protein product is CASSGETSYTDTQYF. The variable domain in full, with the rest retrieved from reference TRBV2 and TRBJ2-3, is EPEVTQTPSHQVTQMGQEVILRCVPISNHLYFYWYRQILGQKVEFLVSFYNNEISEKSEIFDDQFSVERPDGSNFTLKIRSTKLEDSAMYFCASSGETSYTDTQYFGPGTRLTVL.

This clonotype was observed at least ten times. The rearrangement joins TRBV5-1 to TRBJ2-2, with D possibly matching TRBD1 (6 bases). In germline, CDR1 is SGHRS, CDR2 YFSETQ. The CDR3 is 18 residues long. V was trimmed by 2 bases and J by 0 bases, leaving 17 bases between them. For the CDR3, the DNA is TGCGCCAGCAGCTTCTGGGGGCGCATCAGGTCGAACACCGGGGAGCTGTTTTTT. It yields the protein CASSFWGRIRSNTGELFF.

The rearrangement uses TRBV7-2 and TRBJ1-3; D may be TRBD1 (5 bases). The CDR3 has 16 residues. V was cut by 5 bases and J by 0 bases, with 14 bases left in between. The germline CDR1 and CDR2 sequences are SGHTA and FQGNSA. CDR3 sequence: CASSLSQGTSGNTIYF. CDR3 sequence (DNA): TGTGCCAGCAGCCTTTCTCAGGGCACCTCTGGAAACACCATATATTTT.

This clonotype was seen many times. The V and J genes are TRBV28 and TRBJ2-7; possible D gene TRBD2, 5 bases. Germline-derived CDR1 and CDR2 are MDHEN and SYDVKM. V lost 2 bases and J 0 bases, leaving 11 bases between the germline ends. This CDR3 region has 15 residues. CDR3 nucleotide sequence: TGTGCCAGCAGTTTAGGAGGACGGTACTCCTACGAGCAGTACTTC. Protein sequence: CASSLGGRYSYEQYF.

This clonotype has ten or more counts. The chain has TRBV5-1 and TRBJ2-7, with a possible D match to TRBD2 (5 bases). V gave up 4 bases and J gave up 7 bases, with 9 bases separating them. This CDR3 is 11 amino acids long. CDR1 SGHRS and CDR2 YFSETQ come from the germline V gene. The CDR3 region has the DNA TGCGCCAGCAGCGGCGGAGGTGAGCAGTACTTC. As protein: CASSGGGEQYF. Full variable domain (remainder filled in from reference TRBV5-1 and TRBJ2-7): KAGVTQTPRYLIKTRGQQVTLSCSPISGHRSVSWYQQTPGQGLQFLFEYFSETQRNKGNFPGRFSGRQFSNSRSEMNVSTLELGDSALYLCASSGGGEQYFGPGTRLTVT.

The genes are TRBV29-1 and TRBJ2-6; D not resolved. The CDR3 is 14 amino acids. Germline V gene sequence: CDR1 SQVTM, CDR2 ANQGSEA. The germline V and J ends were trimmed by 6 bases and 3 bases, with 12 bases remaining between them. Here the CDR3 reads CSVATVFGANVLTF. The CDR3 bases are TGCAGCGTGGCTACGGTGTTTGGGGCCAACGTCCTGACTTTC. The variable domain in full, with the rest retrieved from reference TRBV29-1 and TRBJ2-6, is SAVISQKPSRDICQRGTSLTIQCQVDSQVTMMFWYRQQPGQSLTLIATANQGSEATYESGFVIDKFPISRPNLTFSTLTVSNMSPEDSSIYLCSVATVFGANVLTFGAGSRLTVL.